Listed below are T cell receptor beta chains from one sample, sequenced in a study of breast tumors, draining lymph nodes, adjacent tissues. TCRdb independently ran MiXCR on the multiplex PCR reads; one entry per CDR3 protein. The table records over 130,000 distinct CDR3 sequences, approximately 29% of them present only once. Sequences were obtained from axillary lymph node tissue. These receptor sequences come from a female donor with breast cancer. Some clones in this sample may be carry-over from other donors' samples. The CDR3 runs from the conserved cysteine through the conserved F or W. A D gene is named only where the DNA matches it firmly. The listing skips clone size in some rows; elsewhere it reads once, few, many or a size class.

cdr3_nt	cdr3_aa	clone_size	v_call	j_call	d_call
TGTGCCAGCAGCGCATCGTTTGACAGGTCGGCTGAAGCTTTCTTT	CASSASFDRSAEAFF	-	TRBV5-4	TRBJ1-1	-
TGTGCCAGTAGGTACAGGTTGTCTAACTATGGCTACACCTTC	CASRYRLSNYGYTF	many	TRBV19	TRBJ1-2	-
TGTGCCAGCAGTGATTCGGGTCGGGCAGATACGCAGTATTTT	CASSDSGRADTQYF	many	TRBV12-3/TRBV12-4	TRBJ2-3	-
TGTGCCAGCAGCAAGGACAGGGCGGGACAAGAGACCCAGTACTTC	CASSKDRAGQETQYF	many	TRBV11-2	TRBJ2-5	TRBD1
TGTGCCAGCAGTTACTCGAGAGACGTGGAGTCACCCCTCCACTTT	CASSYSRDVESPLHF	many	TRBV6-5	TRBJ1-6	-
TGTGCCAGCTCACCGAGGGACGGCGCCTACAATGAGCAGTTCTTC	CASSPRDGAYNEQFF	few	TRBV18	TRBJ2-1	-
TGTGCCAGCAGTTTATCCCCCCGACAGGGAGGCACAGAGACCCAGTACTTC	CASSLSPRQGGTETQYF	many	TRBV12-3/TRBV12-4	TRBJ2-5	-
TGCAGTGCTAGAGATGGGCAGGGCGGCACTGAAGCTTTCTTT	CSARDGQGGTEAFF	-	TRBV20-1	TRBJ1-1	-
TGCAGCGTGGGGACCGGGACAGGGACCCCCGGGGAGCTGTTTTTT	CSVGTGTGTPGELFF	many	TRBV29-1	TRBJ2-2	TRBD1
TGTGCCAGCAGCCGAAGAACAGGGGGAGGAAAACTGTTTTTT	CASSRRTGGGKLFF	many	TRBV4-2	TRBJ1-4	TRBD1
TGTGCCGGCAGGTCCCAAGGGCAGCCCCAGCATTTT	CAGRSQGQPQHF	-	TRBV6-5	TRBJ1-5	-
TGTGCCAGTAGCCCTAGCGGGGGTGACACAGATACGCAGTATTTT	CASSPSGGDTDTQYF	many	TRBV19	TRBJ2-3	TRBD2
TGTGCCACCAGTGATTTTCACCGGGACAGGATGTCTATAATTCACCCCCCCCACTTT	CATSDFHRDRMSIIHPPHF	few	TRBV24-1	TRBJ1-6	TRBD1
TGTGCCAGCTCACCGACAGGGGGGATCAACAATGAGCAGTTCTTC	CASSPTGGINNEQFF	many	TRBV18	TRBJ2-1	TRBD1
TGCGCCAGCAGCTTGGATGTAGCGGCAGATACGCAGTATTTT	CASSLDVAADTQYF	many	TRBV5-1	TRBJ2-3	-
TGTGCCAGCAGTGCCGTTTTTAGCAATCAGCCCCAGCATTTT	CASSAVFSNQPQHF	many	TRBV2	TRBJ1-5	-
TGTGCCAGCAGTGTGGGGGGGATTAGCAATCAGCCCCAGCATTTT	CASSVGGISNQPQHF	many	TRBV12-3/TRBV12-4	TRBJ1-5	-
TGTGCCAGCAGTTTAATGGGGACAGGCCCTCCAAAACTGTTTTTT	CASSLMGTGPPKLFF	many	TRBV12-3/TRBV12-4	TRBJ1-4	TRBD1
TGCGCCAGCAGACAGATGAACACTGAAGCTTTCTTT	CASRQMNTEAFF	few	TRBV5-1	TRBJ1-1	-
TGTGCCAGCAGTCGGACAGGGGTAACAACTAATGAAAAACTGTTTTTT	CASSRTGVTTNEKLFF	many	TRBV6-1	TRBJ1-4	TRBD1
TGTGCCAGCAGTTACTCCGGGACACTTGAGACCCAGTACTTC	CASSYSGTLETQYF	many	TRBV6-5	TRBJ2-5	-
TGTGCCAGCACCCTACGCCCCGGGACAGGGGGCCGTTATAGCAATCAGCCCCAGCATTTT	CASTLRPGTGGRYSNQPQHF	-	TRBV9	TRBJ1-5	TRBD1
TGTGCCAGCAGTTTAGAGGGGACTCGAGCTAATACGCAGTATTTT	CASSLEGTRANTQYF	many	TRBV12-3/TRBV12-4	TRBJ2-3	-
TGTGCCAGCAGCTTGACAGCCACAGATACGCAGTATTTT	CASSLTATDTQYF	many	TRBV13	TRBJ2-3	-
TGTGCCAGCAGCCCCTCAGGTATCTACGAGCAGTACTTC	CASSPSGIYEQYF	many	TRBV7-9	TRBJ2-7	-
TGTGCCAGCACGACAGGGGTTGGCTACACCTTC	CASTTGVGYTF	many	TRBV19	TRBJ1-2	TRBD1
TGTGCCAGCAGGAACTATGGGCATGGACAGCCCCAGCATTTT	CASRNYGHGQPQHF	many	TRBV2	TRBJ1-5	-